Below, one T cell receptor (beta chain) is given with its context. The V segment lost 5 bases and the J segment 3 bases; nucleotides outside the gene matches: 12. The length of the CDR3 is 16 residues. Germline V gene lookup returns CDR1 LNHDA and CDR2 SQIVND (reference sequence). The sample is drawn from a study of cytomegalovirus exposure and HLA in healthy donors. The PCR used 60 Vbeta and 13 Jbeta primers. Only in-frame clones appear in the TCRdb table, and some are missing; sequencing was by immunoSEQ multiplex PCR. The sample lists 170,000 or so clones; 77% were seen once. The receptor was isolated from a woman aged 55-75 years in good health and CMV-seropositive. This sequence joins TRBV19 and TRBJ1-1, with 7 bases aligning to TRBD1. Sequenced input: PBMCs. For the CDR3, the DNA is TGTGCCAGTAGTGAAAGACAGGGACTTGGATACACTGAAGCTTTCTTT. It codes for CASSERQGLGYTEAFF.